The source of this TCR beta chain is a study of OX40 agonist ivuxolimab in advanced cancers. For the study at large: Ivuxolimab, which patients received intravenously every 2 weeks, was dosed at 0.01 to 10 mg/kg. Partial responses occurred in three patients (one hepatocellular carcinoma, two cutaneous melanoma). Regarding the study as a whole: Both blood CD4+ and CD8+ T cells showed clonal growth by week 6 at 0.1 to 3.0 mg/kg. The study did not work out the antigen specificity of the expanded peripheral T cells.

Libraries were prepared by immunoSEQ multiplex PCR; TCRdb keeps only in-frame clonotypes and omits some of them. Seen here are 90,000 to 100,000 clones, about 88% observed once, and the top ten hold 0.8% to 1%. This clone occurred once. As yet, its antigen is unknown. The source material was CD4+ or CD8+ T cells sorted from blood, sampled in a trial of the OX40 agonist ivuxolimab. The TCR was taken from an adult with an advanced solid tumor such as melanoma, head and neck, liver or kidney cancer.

Here the CDR3 reads CASSPGRYNEQFF. CDR3 nucleotide sequence: TGTGCCAGCAGTCCTGGGCGTTACAATGAGCAGTTCTTC. The V gene is TRBV28, the J gene TRBJ2-1; D not resolved. Trimming stripped 5 bases from V and 4 bases from J, with 9 bases between. Germline V gives CDR1 MDHEN, CDR2 SYDVKM. The CDR3 is made up of 13 amino acids.